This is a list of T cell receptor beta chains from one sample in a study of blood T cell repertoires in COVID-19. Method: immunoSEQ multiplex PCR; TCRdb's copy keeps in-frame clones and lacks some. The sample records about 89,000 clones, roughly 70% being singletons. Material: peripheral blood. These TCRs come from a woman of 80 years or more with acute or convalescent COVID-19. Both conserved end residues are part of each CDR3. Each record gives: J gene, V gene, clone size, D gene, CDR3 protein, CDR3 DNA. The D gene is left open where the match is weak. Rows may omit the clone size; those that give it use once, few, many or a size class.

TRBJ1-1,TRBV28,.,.,CASRGRYTEAFF,TGTGCCAGCAGGGGCCGCTACACTGAAGCTTTCTTT
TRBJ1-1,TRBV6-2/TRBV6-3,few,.,CASSRTDLNTEAFF,TGTGCCAGCAGCCGTACAGACCTGAACACTGAAGCTTTCTTT
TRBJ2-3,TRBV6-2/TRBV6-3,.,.,CASSYPSLSTDTQYF,TGTGCCAGCAGTTACCCCAGTCTTAGCACAGATACGCAGTATTTT
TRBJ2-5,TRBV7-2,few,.,CASSLLGPQETQYF,TGTGCCAGCAGCTTATTGGGGCCACAAGAGACCCAGTACTTC
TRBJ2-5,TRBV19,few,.,CASSIEGPNF,TGTGCCAGTAGTATAGAGGGGCCAAACTTC
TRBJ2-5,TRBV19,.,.,CASSIWGPQETQYF,TGTGCCAGTAGTATTTGGGGCCCCCAAGAGACCCAGTACTTC
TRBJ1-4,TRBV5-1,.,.,CASSLAAGTNEKLFF,TGCGCCAGCAGCTTGGCGGCAGGGACTAATGAAAAACTGTTTTTT
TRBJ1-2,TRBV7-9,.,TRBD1,CASSFGTGGYGYTF,TGTGCCAGCAGCTTCGGGACAGGGGGATATGGCTACACCTTC
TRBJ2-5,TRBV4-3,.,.,CASSQDEGLAGMTQYF,TGCGCCAGCAGCCAAGATGAAGGGCTAGCCGGAATGACCCAGTACTTC
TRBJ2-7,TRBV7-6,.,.,CASSLRSGGAPGRVEQYF,TGTGCCAGCAGCTTACGGTCCGGCGGGGCTCCGGGGCGGGTAGAGCAGTACTTC
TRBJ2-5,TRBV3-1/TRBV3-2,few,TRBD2,CASSQGLAGVYQETQYF,TGTGCCAGCAGCCAAGGACTAGCGGGGGTCTACCAAGAGACCCAGTACTTC
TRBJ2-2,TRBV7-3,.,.,CASSLSPTGANTGELFF,TGTGCCAGCAGCTTGTCTCCAACGGGGGCGAACACCGGGGAGCTGTTTTTT
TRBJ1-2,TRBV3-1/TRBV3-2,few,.,CASSPWQDGYTF,TGTGCCAGCAGCCCCTGGCAGGATGGCTACACCTTC
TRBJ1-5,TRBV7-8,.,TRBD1,CASSSRDRGGNQPQHF,TGTGCCAGCAGCTCGAGAGACAGGGGGGGCAATCAGCCCCAGCATTTT
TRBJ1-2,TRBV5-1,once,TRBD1,CASSPPTGNYGYTF,TGCGCCAGCAGCCCTCCGACAGGGAACTATGGCTACACCTTC
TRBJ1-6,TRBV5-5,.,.,CASSFGGREFNNSPLHF,TGTGCCAGCAGCTTTGGCGGCAGGGAATTTAATAATTCACCCCTCCACTTT
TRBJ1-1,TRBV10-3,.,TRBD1,CAISERQGGNTEAFF,TGTGCCATCAGTGAGCGACAGGGAGGGAACACTGAAGCTTTCTTT
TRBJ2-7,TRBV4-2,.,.,CASSQSGTNYEQYF,TGTGCCAGCAGTCAGTCCGGGACAAACTACGAGCAGTACTTC
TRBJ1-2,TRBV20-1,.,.,CSASGQTSYGYTF,TGCAGTGCTAGTGGGCAGACATCTTATGGCTACACCTTC
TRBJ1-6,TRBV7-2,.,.,CASSSRGNSPLHF,TGTGCCAGCAGTAGTAGAGGGAATTCACCCCTCCACTTT
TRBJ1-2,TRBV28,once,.,CASSSQGRGYTF,TGTGCCAGCAGTAGCCAGGGTAGGGGCTACACCTTC
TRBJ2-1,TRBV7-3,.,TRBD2,CASSPGGSGGPYNEQFF,TGTGCCAGCAGCCCCGGAGGGAGCGGGGGCCCTTACAATGAGCAGTTCTTC
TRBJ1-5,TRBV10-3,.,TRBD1,CAIRGQGGNQPQHF,TGTGCCATCAGGGGACAGGGGGGTAATCAGCCCCAGCATTTT
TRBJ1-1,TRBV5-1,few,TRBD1,CASCTGVVNTEAFF,TGCGCCAGTTGTACAGGGGTAGTGAACACTGAAGCTTTCTTT
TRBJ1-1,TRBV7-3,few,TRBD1,CASSLGQGSTEAFF,TGTGCCAGCAGCTTAGGACAGGGAAGCACTGAAGCTTTCTTT
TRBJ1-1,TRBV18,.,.,CASTQGRDTEAFF,TGTGCCAGTACACAGGGTAGAGACACTGAAGCTTTCTTT
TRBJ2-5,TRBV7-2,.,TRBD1,CASSGDRVETQYF,TGTGCCAGCAGCGGAGACAGGGTGGAGACCCAGTACTTC
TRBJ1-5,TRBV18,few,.,CASSPDLSDQPQHF,TGTGCCAGCTCACCGGACTTGTCGGATCAGCCCCAGCATTTT
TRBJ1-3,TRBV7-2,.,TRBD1,CASSFAGGSSGNTIYF,TGTGCCAGCAGCTTCGCAGGGGGTAGTTCTGGAAACACCATATATTTT
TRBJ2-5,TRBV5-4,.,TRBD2,CASSDRTSGGQETQYF,TGTGCCAGCAGCGATCGGACTAGCGGGGGCCAAGAGACCCAGTACTTC
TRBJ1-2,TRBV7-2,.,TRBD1,CASSWTGLLTYGYTF,TGTGCCAGCAGCTGGACAGGGCTCCTGACCTATGGCTACACCTTC
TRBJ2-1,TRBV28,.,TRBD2,CASSFSRSGGRYNEQFF,TGTGCCAGCAGTTTTTCGCGTAGCGGGGGGAGGTACAATGAGCAGTTCTTC
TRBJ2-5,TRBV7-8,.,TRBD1,CASSSDRGGETQYF,TGTGCCAGCAGCTCCGACAGGGGAGGAGAGACCCAGTACTTC
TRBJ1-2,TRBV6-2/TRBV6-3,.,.,CASSYHGTSSDGYTF,TGTGCCAGCAGTTACCATGGGACTTCTTCGGATGGCTACACCTTC
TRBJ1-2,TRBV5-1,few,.,CASSLVQGGNYGYTF,TGCGCCAGCAGCTTGGTACAGGGTGGCAACTATGGCTACACCTTC
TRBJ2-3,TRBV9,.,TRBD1,CASSFRTGGSTDTQYF,TGTGCCAGCAGCTTCCGGACAGGGGGTAGCACAGATACGCAGTATTTT
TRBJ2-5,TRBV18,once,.,CASSPPGETQYF,TGTGCCAGCTCACCGCCCGGTGAGACCCAGTACTTC
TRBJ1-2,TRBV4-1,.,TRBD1,CASSQVRDSYGYTF,TGCGCCAGCAGCCAAGTCCGGGACAGCTATGGCTACACCTTC
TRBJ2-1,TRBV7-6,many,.,CASSLTGGYEQFF,TGTGCCAGCAGCTTAACGGGGGGCTATGAGCAGTTCTTC
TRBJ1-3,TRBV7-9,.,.,CASTRQGFGNTIYF,TGTGCCAGCACCCGCCAGGGTTTTGGAAACACCATATATTTT
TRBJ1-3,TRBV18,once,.,CASEGLAGNTIYF,TGTGCCAGTGAGGGTTTGGCCGGAAACACCATATATTTT
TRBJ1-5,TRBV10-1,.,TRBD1,CASSEPDRGGYQPQHF,TGCGCCAGCAGTGAGCCAGACAGGGGAGGGTATCAGCCCCAGCATTTT
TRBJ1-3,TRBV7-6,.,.,CASSLRQGSGNTIYF,TGTGCCAGCAGCTTGCGTCAGGGTTCTGGAAACACCATATATTTT
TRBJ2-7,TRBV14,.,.,CASSPGYEQYF,TGTGCCAGCAGCCCCGGTTACGAGCAGTACTTC
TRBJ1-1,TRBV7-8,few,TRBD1,CASSLAGTANTEAFF,TGTGCCAGCAGCTTAGCCGGGACAGCGAACACTGAAGCTTTCTTT
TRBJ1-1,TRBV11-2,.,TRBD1,CASTDPGTGKNTEAFF,TGTGCCAGCACCGATCCCGGGACAGGAAAGAACACTGAAGCTTTCTTT